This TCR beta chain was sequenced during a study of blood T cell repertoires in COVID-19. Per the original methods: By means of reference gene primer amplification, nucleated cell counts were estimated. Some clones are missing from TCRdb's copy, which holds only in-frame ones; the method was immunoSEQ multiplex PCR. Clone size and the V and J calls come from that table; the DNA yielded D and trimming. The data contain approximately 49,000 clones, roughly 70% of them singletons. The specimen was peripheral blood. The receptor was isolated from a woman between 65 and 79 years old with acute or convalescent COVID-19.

DNA of the CDR3: TGTGCCAGCAGCCGGATGGGCCCGCCCAGGGAGCAGTACTTC. It yields the protein CASSRMGPPREQYF. The rearrangement uses TRBV6-2 or TRBV6-3 and TRBJ2-7, with D unclear. In germline, CDR1 is MNHEY, CDR2 SVGEGT. CDR3 length: 14 amino acids. V lost 6 bases, J lost 7 bases, and 19 bases lay in between.